A selection of T cell receptor beta chains follows, all from one sample in a study of identical twins. Via MiXCR, TCRdb re-called the 5' RACE reads, giving one row per CDR3 protein. The profile shows roughly 500,000 distinct CDR3 sequences, 22% of them singletons. In addition, the sample was reused for a study of T cells expressing NK-cell markers.

Sequencing was carried out using CD4+ T cells sorted from blood. The receptor source for this set is a woman under 30 in good health. Each CDR3 is given with its conserved first and last residue. A D gene is named only where the DNA matches it firmly. Clone sizes are given selectively: once, few, many, or a class where the clone is expanded.

V gene	J gene	clone size	D gene	CDR3 DNA	CDR3 protein
TRBV11-2	TRBJ2-7	NA	TRBD2	TGTGCCAGCAGCTTAATTAGTGCGACTAGCGGGAGCTCCTACGAGCAGTACTTC	CASSLISATSGSSYEQYF
TRBV19	TRBJ2-5	NA	TRBD2	TGTGCCAGTTCAAAATCGGGGGGTCGGGAGACCCAGTACTTC	CASSKSGGRETQYF
TRBV5-5	TRBJ2-1	few	NA	TGTGCCAGCAGCTTTTCTACAGCAGCTTACAATGAGCAGTTCTTC	CASSFSTAAYNEQFF
TRBV5-1	TRBJ1-6	few	NA	TGCGCCAGCAAAGCCGGTGACGGGTCACCCCTCCACTTT	CASKAGDGSPLHF
TRBV6-5	TRBJ1-2	few	NA	TGTGCCAGCAGTTACTCGCACCATCAGCTCTATGGCTACACCTTC	CASSYSHHQLYGYTF
TRBV9	TRBJ2-1	few	TRBD1	TGTGCCAGCAGCACGATGGGACAGAGTCGAGGCCATGAGCAGTTCTTC	CASSTMGQSRGHEQFF
TRBV9	TRBJ2-6	many	NA	TGTGCCAGCAGCGTAGTGTCCTCTGGGGCCAACGTCCTGACTTTC	CASSVVSSGANVLTF
TRBV25-1	TRBJ2-1	NA	NA	TGTGCCAGCAGTGAATTGCGGGTCTCCTACAATGAGCAGTTCTTC	CASSELRVSYNEQFF
TRBV30	TRBJ2-2	NA	NA	TGTGCCTGGAGCCGACTAGGCCGTGGCGGGGAGCTGTTTTTT	CAWSRLGRGGELFF
TRBV7-2	TRBJ1-5	NA	TRBD1	TGTGCCAGCAGTCGAAACAGGGGAAGTAGTCAGCCCCAGCATTTT	CASSRNRGSSQPQHF
TRBV29-1	TRBJ2-3	many	NA	TGCAGCGCCGAGGGTGGAAGGGACGCAGATACGCAGTATTTT	CSAEGGRDADTQYF
TRBV12-3/TRBV12-4	TRBJ2-1	NA	TRBD2	TGTGCCAGCAGTCTAGGACTAGAAGGCGATGAGCAGTTCTTC	CASSLGLEGDEQFF
TRBV7-9	TRBJ2-7	NA	TRBD2	TGTGCCAGCAGCTTAATAGCGGGAGGGATCCGCGAGCAGTACTTC	CASSLIAGGIREQYF